This entry lists 4 T cell receptor beta chains sequenced from one sample in a study of cytomegalovirus exposure and HLA in healthy donors. The PCR ran on 60 Vbeta and 13 Jbeta primers. Only in-frame clones appear in the TCRdb table, and some are missing; sequencing was by immunoSEQ multiplex PCR. This sample has over 150,000 clones; more than 80% occur once, and the top ten carry 1.5% to 2%. Source material: PBMCs. Receptors originate from a woman aged 18-35 years in good health and CMV-seronegative.

This chain links TRBV21-1 with TRBJ2-7; the table's D call TRBD1 went unverified against the DNA. TRBV21-1 is flagged as a pseudogene. The CDR3 sequence is 15 residues long. CDR3 sequence reads: CASSKEGTGGSEQYF. The DNA for the CDR3 is TGTGCCAGCAGCAAAGAAGGGACAGGGGGCTCCGAGCAGTACTTC.

The CDR3 nucleotides are TGTGCCAGCAGCCAAGATCCCCTTGGCCCGGGAGAGACCCAGTACTTC. This sequence encodes CASSQDPLGPGETQYF. The chain joins TRBV4-2 to TRBJ2-5; D gene ambiguous. Trimming stripped 0 bases from V and 4 bases from J, with 15 bases between. The germline gives CDR1 LGHNA, CDR2 YNFKEQ. The CDR3 runs 16 residues.

The chain couples TRBV6-5 to TRBJ1-2; D is unclear. The V gene's germline CDR1 is MNHEY and CDR2 SVGAGI. This CDR3 is built from 10 residues. V dropped 6 bases and J dropped 5 bases, with 4 bases sitting between them. The DNA of the CDR3 is TGTGCCAGCAGGGAGTATGGCTACACCTTC. Amino acid sequence: CASREYGYTF.

J is TRBJ2-7 and V is TRBV5-4, with TRBD2 as a possible D gene (5 bases). There are 14 residues in the CDR3. Trimming cost V 0 bases and J 7 bases, with 14 bases left between them. Per germline, CDR1 SGHNT and CDR2 YYREEE (reference sequence). CDR3 nucleotide sequence: TGTGCCAGCAGCTTGGAGGGCGGGCTAAGAGAGCAGTACTTC. Its translation: CASSLEGGLREQYF. Supplemented by reference TRBV5-4 and TRBJ2-7, the full variable domain reads ETGVTQSPTHLIKTRGQQVTLRCSSQSGHNTVSWYQQALGQGPQFIFQYYREEENGRGNFPPRFSGLQFPNYSSELNVNALELDDSALYLCASSLEGGLREQYFGPGTRLTVT.